A selection of T cell receptor beta chains follows, all from one sample in a study of blood T cell repertoires in COVID-19. This table comes from immunoSEQ multiplex PCR, and its TCRdb copy is limited to in-frame clones, with some not included. Of some 160,000 clones in the sample, more than 75% are singletons; the top ten hold around a tenth. The sequenced sample consisted of peripheral blood. The receptors derive from a woman in her seventies with COVID-19, enrolled during active disease. The conserved cysteine and the conserved F or W are not part of the CDR3 here.

v_call: TRBV29-1; j_call: TRBJ1-2; cdr3_aa: SVGFSGTGGLVAGYT
v_call: TRBV9; j_call: TRBJ2-4; cdr3_aa: ASSVGSSDRGLQY
v_call: TRBV5-6; j_call: TRBJ1-6; cdr3_aa: ASSRAGSGSYNSPLH
v_call: TRBV7-9; j_call: TRBJ2-7; cdr3_aa: ASSNPGGADYEQY
v_call: TRBV6-1; j_call: TRBJ2-1; cdr3_aa: ASSEMRHSNEQF
v_call: TRBV7-3; j_call: TRBJ1-4; cdr3_aa: ASSLMGRGNEKLF
v_call: TRBV2; j_call: TRBJ2-2; cdr3_aa: ASSGHPSGGELF
v_call: TRBV10-3; j_call: TRBJ1-5; cdr3_aa: AIADRGREQPQH
v_call: TRBV18; j_call: TRBJ1-6; cdr3_aa: ASSPKGIGPYNSPLH
v_call: TRBV27; j_call: TRBJ2-3; cdr3_aa: ASSFISRVPDTQY
v_call: TRBV3-1/TRBV3-2; j_call: TRBJ2-2; cdr3_aa: ASSPGGTNTGELF
v_call: TRBV7-9; j_call: TRBJ1-2; cdr3_aa: ASSLADRLHGYT
v_call: TRBV18; j_call: TRBJ2-3; cdr3_aa: ASSPRLAGNTDTQY
v_call: TRBV7-9; j_call: TRBJ2-2; cdr3_aa: ASSVQGLYTGELF
v_call: TRBV4-1; j_call: TRBJ1-6; cdr3_aa: ASSHRDRDNSPLH
v_call: TRBV18; j_call: TRBJ1-6; cdr3_aa: ASLAPNSPLH
v_call: TRBV9; j_call: TRBJ1-6; cdr3_aa: ASSVSVSVANSPLH
v_call: TRBV27; j_call: TRBJ2-7; cdr3_aa: ASSQRLAGGLYEQY
v_call: TRBV10-3; j_call: TRBJ2-7; cdr3_aa: AIMAKDNQSPYEQY
v_call: TRBV11-2; j_call: TRBJ2-2; cdr3_aa: ASSLEAAGELF
v_call: TRBV6-6; j_call: TRBJ2-2; cdr3_aa: ASSYSTSWFGELF
v_call: TRBV11-2; j_call: TRBJ1-2; cdr3_aa: ASSLERQSNNYGYT
v_call: TRBV5-1; j_call: TRBJ1-3; cdr3_aa: ASSEQTGSLSGNTIY
v_call: TRBV20-1; j_call: TRBJ2-2; cdr3_aa: SASSGDSTGELF
v_call: TRBV6-2/TRBV6-3; j_call: TRBJ1-1; cdr3_aa: ASSFRGVGNTEAF
v_call: TRBV6-4; j_call: TRBJ2-3; cdr3_aa: ASTTTRGRGVTDTQY
v_call: TRBV6-5; j_call: TRBJ2-5; cdr3_aa: AGGEGSQETQY
v_call: TRBV9; j_call: TRBJ1-6; cdr3_aa: ASSVAGVQNSPLH
v_call: TRBV2; j_call: TRBJ1-6; cdr3_aa: ASSDGTGWISNSPLH
v_call: TRBV6-5; j_call: TRBJ2-7; cdr3_aa: ASSRERGSEQY
v_call: TRBV6-6; j_call: TRBJ1-2; cdr3_aa: ASSTPGRGNYGYT
v_call: TRBV3-1/TRBV3-2; j_call: TRBJ1-4; cdr3_aa: ASSPTGINEKLF
v_call: TRBV6-1; j_call: TRBJ1-5; cdr3_aa: ASSEPGQAEQPQH
v_call: TRBV6-5; j_call: TRBJ2-7; cdr3_aa: ASSLVRTSYEQY
v_call: TRBV5-8; j_call: TRBJ2-7; cdr3_aa: ASSRDRGYEQY
v_call: TRBV3-1/TRBV3-2; j_call: TRBJ2-1; cdr3_aa: ASSQAASGEQF
v_call: TRBV27; j_call: TRBJ1-6; cdr3_aa: ASSTRGAPYNSPLH
v_call: TRBV7-2; j_call: TRBJ1-4; cdr3_aa: ASSLDQGWEKLF
v_call: TRBV7-2; j_call: TRBJ2-7; cdr3_aa: ASSLDTSGIYEQY
v_call: TRBV6-4; j_call: TRBJ1-5; cdr3_aa: ASSDSPNQPQH